Below, 17 T cell receptor beta chains from the same sample are listed, as sequenced in a study of STAT5B mutations in CD4+ large granular lymphocyte leukemia. Profiled with immunoSEQ multiplex PCR; TCRdb holds only in-frame clones, not every one. The sample lists about 30,000 clones, roughly 70% seen once, with more than 1% in the top ten. The sequenced sample consisted of CD4+ T cells from blood buffy coats. All receptors derive from a human donor in good health.

This clone turned up a few times. V gene TRBV6-1 combines with J gene TRBJ2-2; 8 positions agree with TRBD2. V dropped 4 bases and J dropped 5; count of bases not matched to a gene: 3. This CDR3 contains 14 residues. CDR1 is MNHNS and CDR2 is SASEGT in the germline V gene. As DNA, the CDR3 is TGTGCCAGCAGTGGATCGGGAGGGACCGGGGAGCTGTTTTTT. Protein: CASSGSGGTGELFF.

The rearrangement uses TRBV7-2 and TRBJ1-4, with D possibly being TRBD1 (6 bases). Looked up from germline, CDR1 is SGHTA and CDR2 is FQGNSA. The ends were cut back, 7 bases at V and 8 bases at J, with 20 bases in the middle. This CDR3 is 15 amino acids long. In DNA, the CDR3 is TGTGCCAGCACCCCACTAGGGGGGGTACGAGAAAAACTGTTTTTT. Residues: CASTPLGGVREKLFF.

This chain connects TRBV5-4 to TRBJ1-2; possibly TRBD1 for D (6 bases). Germline lookup yields CDR1 SGHNT and CDR2 YYREEE (reference sequence). Trimming shortened V by 3 bases and J by 5 bases, and 17 bases separated the two germline ends. The CDR3 has 15 amino acids. The CDR3 coding sequence is TGTGCCAGCAGCTCCCGGACAGACTCGCCATATGGCTACACCTTC. Residues: CASSSRTDSPYGYTF.

The chain uses TRBV19 and TRBJ2-5; the D gene is possibly TRBD1 (6 bases). The germline V and J ends were trimmed by 6 bases and 3 bases, with 11 bases remaining between them. The CDR3 has 13 amino acids. Germline loops: CDR1 LNHDA, CDR2 SQIVND (reference sequence). The CDR3 DNA reads as TGTGCCAGTAGCGGACCAGGGGAAGAGACCCAGTACTTC. Its translation: CASSGPGEETQYF. The full variable domain, completed using reference TRBV19 and TRBJ2-5, is DGGITQSPKYLFRKEGQNVTLSCEQNLNHDAMYWYRQDPGQGLRLIYYSQIVNDFQKGDIAEGYSVSREKKESFPLTVTSAQKNPTAFYLCASSGPGEETQYFGPGTRLLVL.

V gene TRBV2 combines with J gene TRBJ2-1; D might be TRBD1 (5 bases). V shed 1 base and J shed 8 bases, with 9 bases lying between them. In germline, CDR1 is SNHLY, CDR2 FYNNEI. The CDR3 covers 13 residues. CDR3 DNA sequence: TGTGCCAGCAGTGAAGGACAGTGGTATGAGCAGTTCTTC. This encodes CASSEGQWYEQFF.

The chain is built from TRBV5-5 and TRBJ1-1, with D possibly matching TRBD1 (5 bases). Germline V gene data show CDR1 as SGHKS and CDR2 as YYEKEE (reference sequence). This CDR3 is 12 amino acids long. Trimming pared 4 bases from V and 6 bases from J, leaving 10 bases between. The CDR3 DNA follows: TGTGCCAGCAGCCGCGGGACCGCTGAAGCTTTCTTT. It specifies CASSRGTAEAFF. The complete variable domain, with remaining parts taken from reference TRBV5-5 and TRBJ1-1, reads DAGVTQSPTHLIKTRGQQVTLRCSPISGHKSVSWYQQVLGQGPQFIFQYYEKEERGRGNFPDRFSARQFPNYSSELNVNALLLGDSALYLCASSRGTAEAFFGQGTRLTVV.

The genes are TRBV9 and TRBJ2-3, with 10 bases aligning to TRBD2. This CDR3 region has 18 residues. The germline V gene has CDR1 SGDLS and CDR2 YYNGEE. Trimming removed 3 bases from V and 1 base from J; junction bases left unmatched: 11. CDR3 amino acids: CASSASGGASSRTDTQYF. CDR3 DNA: TGTGCCAGCAGCGCGAGCGGGGGGGCCAGCTCACGCACAGATACGCAGTATTTT.

The chain is built from TRBV9 and TRBJ2-5, with D uncertain. With 0 bases removed from V and 3 bases from J, the gap between germline ends came to 9 bases. The germline CDR1 and CDR2 sequences are SGDLS and YYNGEE. The CDR3 runs 14 residues. CDR3 in DNA: TGTGCCAGCAGCGTAGGGTGGGCAGAAGAGACCCAGTACTTC. Translating it yields CASSVGWAEETQYF. Drawing the rest from reference TRBV9 and TRBJ2-5, the complete variable domain is DSGVTQTPKHLITATGQRVTLRCSPRSGDLSVYWYQQSLDQGLQFLIQYYNGEERAKGNILERFSAQQFPDLHSELNLSSLELGDSALYFCASSVGWAEETQYFGPGTRLLVL.

This chain links TRBV6-5 with TRBJ2-3; TRBD2 might be the D (5 bases). The V end was cut by 7 bases, the J end by 5 bases, with 16 bases between. Germline assignment: CDR1 MNHEY and CDR2 SVGAGI. The CDR3 extends over 14 amino acids. CDR3 sequence: CASKKAQAVDTQYF. The CDR3 DNA sequence: TGTGCCAGCAAGAAGGCCCAAGCGGTAGATACGCAGTATTTT.

The V gene is TRBV6-6, the J gene TRBJ1-1, with 9 positions matching TRBD1. Germline CDR1 reads MNHNY; CDR2 reads SVGAGI (reference sequence). V was clipped by 2 bases and J by 12 bases; unmatched bases: 4. This CDR3 has 12 residues. In DNA form, the CDR3 reads TGTGCCAGCAGTTACCGGACAGGGGAGACTTTCTTT. Its protein is CASSYRTGETFF.

V usage is TRBV15 and J usage is TRBJ1-4, with a tentative D call TRBD1 (5 bases). This CDR3 has 15 residues. The germline V gene has CDR1 LNHNV and CDR2 YYDKDF (reference sequence). The V and J ends lost 5 bases and 7 bases respectively, with 17 bases between them. CDR3 in DNA: TGTGCCACCAGCGAGGTTGGCAGGGCTCGTGAAAAACTGTTTTTT. It encodes CATSEVGRAREKLFF.

The genes are TRBV27 and TRBJ2-2; 7 positions match TRBD1. CDR3 size: 14 residues. Trimming at V came to 6 bases and at J to 6 bases, leaving 7 bases not matched to a gene. In germline, CDR1 is MNHEY, CDR2 SMNVEV (reference sequence). The CDR3 loop reads CASSRDRVPGELFF. CDR3 DNA sequence: TGTGCCAGCAGCCGAGACAGGGTGCCCGGGGAGCTGTTTTTT.

The gene calls are TRBV28 and TRBJ1-2; TRBD1 aligns across 8 bases. Trimming at V came to 5 bases and at J to 4 bases, leaving 3 bases not matched to a gene. Germline V gene lookup returns CDR1 MDHEN and CDR2 SYDVKM. There are 13 residues in the CDR3. This CDR3 is CASSPTGAYGYTF. The CDR3 nucleotides are TGTGCCAGCAGTCCGACAGGGGCCTATGGCTACACCTTC.

The rearrangement joins TRBV5-1 to TRBJ1-2, with 10 bases fitting TRBD1. The junction had 6 bases not matched to a gene; V was cut back by 2 bases and J by 8 bases. This CDR3 has 14 amino acids. Germline V gene lookup returns CDR1 SGHRS and CDR2 YFSETQ. The DNA for the CDR3 is TGCGCCAGCAGCTTATGGACAGGGGGAAACGGCTACACCTTC. Protein sequence: CASSLWTGGNGYTF.

This chain connects TRBV27 to TRBJ1-1; tentative D call: TRBD1 (5 bases). V was trimmed by 5 bases and J by 0 bases, leaving 10 bases between them. This CDR3 is 14 amino acids long. Germline CDR1 and CDR2: MNHEY and SMNVEV (reference sequence). The CDR3 DNA reads TGTGCCAGCAGTAACAGGATGATGAACACTGAAGCTTTCTTT. Its translation is CASSNRMMNTEAFF.

The chain has TRBV7-6 and TRBJ1-3; D may be TRBD1 (5 bases). The V end was cut by 1 base, the J end by 0 bases, with 10 bases between. Germline assignment: CDR1 SGHVS and CDR2 FNYEAQ. The CDR3 contains 16 residues. The DNA of the CDR3 is TGTGCCAGCAGCTTAGTTGGGGGGACCTCTGGAAACACCATATATTTT. This encodes CASSLVGGTSGNTIYF.

V usage is TRBV14 and J usage is TRBJ2-3, with 7 nucleotides matching TRBD2. Germline assignment: CDR1 SGHDN and CDR2 FVKESK. J gave up 3 bases and V 3 bases, and 6 bases lay outside the gene matches. The CDR3 length is 15 residues. The CDR3 loop is CASSQLGLGTDTQYF. The CDR3 nucleotides are TGTGCCAGCAGCCAGCTTGGACTAGGGACAGATACGCAGTATTTT.